The 14 T cell receptor beta chains listed next were all sequenced from one sample in a study of blood T cell repertoires in COVID-19. The assay was immunoSEQ multiplex PCR, and TCRdb's table has in-frame clones only and misses some. This repertoire shows around 160,000 clones, around 90% found once; its top ten account for roughly a sixth. Sequenced: peripheral blood. The source of these receptors is a man aged 55 to 70 with active or convalescent COVID-19.

V and J are TRBV6-5 and TRBJ1-2, with TRBD1 identical over 11 bases. CDR3 size: 15 residues. Per the germline V gene, CDR1 is MNHEY and CDR2 is SVGAGI. Trimming at V came to 3 bases and at J to 7 bases, leaving 7 bases not matched to a gene. Here the CDR3 reads CASSYPGQGAFGYTF. In DNA form, the CDR3 reads TGTGCCAGCAGTTATCCCGGACAGGGGGCATTTGGCTACACCTTC.

This chain links TRBV10-3 with TRBJ1-1, with 9 bases fitting TRBD1. J was trimmed by 3 bases and V by 5 bases; bases with no gene match: 4. This CDR3 is 14 amino acids long. Germline-derived CDR1 and CDR2 are ENHRY and SYGVKD. The CDR3: CAISQQGADTEAFF. The CDR3 region has the DNA TGTGCCATCAGTCAACAGGGGGCGGACACTGAAGCTTTCTTT.

This chain uses TRBV19 with TRBJ1-5; possibly TRBD1 for D (5 bases). Trimming removed 7 bases at V and 7 bases at J, with 11 bases between. The germline V gene encodes CDR1 LNHDA and CDR2 SQIVND (reference sequence). The CDR3 contains 12 residues. Written as DNA, the CDR3 is TGTGCCAGTAATCGGGGGAGGCAGCCCCAGCATTTT. It is translated as CASNRGRQPQHF.

The V gene is TRBV7-2, the J gene TRBJ2-3, with 8 bases matching TRBD2. The CDR3 extends over 15 amino acids. Germline CDR1 SGHTA, CDR2 FQGNSA. J was trimmed by 4 bases and V by 2 bases; bases with no gene match: 5. The CDR3 nucleotides are TGTGCCAGCAGCTTACAAGCGGGAGTATCAGATACGCAGTATTTT. Protein sequence: CASSLQAGVSDTQYF.

The V gene is TRBV30, the J gene TRBJ1-1; 7 bases are shared with TRBD1. The CDR3 has 18 residues. CDR1 is GTSNPN and CDR2 is SVGIG in the germline V gene (reference sequence). The J segment lost 3 bases and the V segment lost 1 base, leaving 17 bases of the junction unmatched. CDR3: CAWSAGRGLFKGDTEAFF. The CDR3 DNA is TGTGCCTGGAGTGCGGGCAGGGGGTTATTTAAAGGGGACACTGAAGCTTTCTTT.

The chain recombines TRBV5-4 with TRBJ1-2, with 10 bases aligning to TRBD1. Germline V gene sequence: CDR1 SGHNT, CDR2 YYREEE (reference sequence). The junction had 7 bases not matched to a gene; V was cut back by 3 bases and J by 5 bases. The CDR3 consists of 15 residues. Here the CDR3 reads CASSYRQGARYGYTF. The CDR3 DNA follows: TGTGCCAGCAGCTATCGACAGGGGGCTAGGTATGGCTACACCTTC. Filled out from reference TRBV5-4 and TRBJ1-2, the complete variable domain reads ETGVTQSPTHLIKTRGQQVTLRCSSQSGHNTVSWYQQALGQGPQFIFQYYREEENGRGNFPPRFSGLQFPNYSSELNVNALELDDSALYLCASSYRQGARYGYTFGSGTRLTVV.

This chain links TRBV5-1 with TRBJ1-6, with TRBD1 matching 7 bases. CDR1 is SGHRS and CDR2 is YFSETQ in the germline V gene. The CDR3 sequence is 17 residues long. The trim removed 0 bases at V and 0 bases at J, leaving 3 bases unmatched. CDR3 DNA sequence: TGCGCCAGCAGCTTGGAGGGACAGAGCTCCTATAATTCACCCCTCCACTTT. The encoded protein is CASSLEGQSSYNSPLHF.

The chain uses TRBV28 and TRBJ2-3; weak D call: TRBD2 (6 bases). The CDR3 runs to 15 residues. CDR1 and CDR2 from the germline V gene are MDHEN and SYDVKM. V lost 4 bases and J 3 bases, leaving 14 bases between the germline ends. The CDR3 spells CASSSRGGSTDTQYF. The CDR3 DNA sequence: TGTGCCAGCAGTTCACGGGGAGGTTCAACAGATACGCAGTATTTT.

This rearrangement joins TRBV30 to TRBJ2-7; D is uncertain. This CDR3 region has 14 residues. From germline, CDR1 is GTSNPN and CDR2 SVGIG (reference sequence). V lost 0 bases and J lost 6, with 15 bases in between. The CDR3 bases are TGTGCCTGGAGTGTAGAGGTCAGAGTAACCGAGCAGTACTTC. Encoded protein: CAWSVEVRVTEQYF.

This chain connects TRBV5-1 to TRBJ1-2, with D possibly being TRBD1 (5 bases). The CDR3 totals 14 residues. Trimming removed 9 bases at V and 3 bases at J, with 18 bases between. In germline, CDR1 is SGHRS, CDR2 YFSETQ. The CDR3 coding sequence is TGCGCCACCGGGCCGGGGGAGCCTGACTATGGCTACACCTTC. Protein: CATGPGEPDYGYTF.

The V gene is TRBV2, the J gene TRBJ2-3; TRBD1 might be the D (5 bases). Trimming stripped 5 bases from V and 6 bases from J, with 12 bases between. The CDR3 consists of 13 residues. The germline V gene has CDR1 SNHLY and CDR2 FYNNEI. CDR3 nucleotide sequence: TGTGCCAGCAGTAACAGGTCGGTGGATACGCAGTATTTT. This codes for CASSNRSVDTQYF.

The chain joins TRBV7-9 to TRBJ1-2; TRBD1 agrees at 7 bases. The CDR3 is 12 amino acids. Trimming took 8 bases from V and 6 from J; bases not matched to a gene: 6. From germline, CDR1 is SEHNR and CDR2 FQNEAQ (reference sequence). The chain's CDR3 is CASSQGDNGYTF. CDR3 in DNA: TGTGCCAGCTCGCAGGGGGATAATGGCTACACCTTC.

The chain has TRBV9 and TRBJ2-1; TRBD2 matches 10 bases. The CDR3 extends over 16 amino acids. CDR1 and CDR2 from the germline V gene are SGDLS and YYNGEE. J was trimmed by 7 bases and V by 3 bases; bases with no gene match: 10. The CDR3: CASSDTGTSDRNEQFF. CDR3 nucleotide sequence: TGTGCCAGCAGCGACACCGGGACTAGCGATAGGAATGAGCAGTTCTTC.

The V and J genes are TRBV20-1 and TRBJ2-7; tentative D call: TRBD1 (6 bases). Germline V gene data show CDR1 as DFQATT and CDR2 as SNEGSKA (reference sequence). V was clipped by 3 bases and J by 5 bases, with 17 bases between them. CDR3 length equals 14 residues. The CDR3 protein is CSASGARGSDEQYF. For the CDR3, the DNA is TGCAGTGCTAGTGGGGCCAGGGGATCGGACGAGCAGTACTTC.